The next 2 T cell receptor beta chains were all read from a single sample in a study of shared clonotypes between healthy human individuals. The method was immunoSEQ multiplex PCR; TCRdb's version includes in-frame clones alone and lacks a portion of them. The sample consists of some 2,100,000 clones, roughly 95% of them appearing once. The sample was naive CD4+ T cells sorted from blood. Subset denoted: CD45RA+ positively selected. These receptors were obtained from a man in his late teens or twenties in good health.

V usage is TRBV5-5 and J usage is TRBJ1-6; 8 bases map to TRBD1. V lost 4 bases, J lost 15 bases, and 12 bases stayed unmatched. Germline V gene lookup returns CDR1 SGHKS and CDR2 YYEKEE (reference sequence). This CDR3 is 14 amino acids long. The CDR3 coding sequence is TGTGCCAGCAGCACCGGACAGGGTCTATGGATCCTCCACTTT. Translating gives CASSTGQGLWILHF.

The genes are TRBV18 and TRBJ2-3; no firm D call. The V end was cut by 6 bases, the J end by 7 bases, with 17 bases between. The CDR3 totals 14 residues. Per germline, CDR1 KGHSH and CDR2 LQKENI. CDR3 sequence (DNA): TGTGCCAGCTCCCCCGAAGGACCCAACCATACGCAGTATTTT. Amino acid sequence: CASSPEGPNHTQYF.